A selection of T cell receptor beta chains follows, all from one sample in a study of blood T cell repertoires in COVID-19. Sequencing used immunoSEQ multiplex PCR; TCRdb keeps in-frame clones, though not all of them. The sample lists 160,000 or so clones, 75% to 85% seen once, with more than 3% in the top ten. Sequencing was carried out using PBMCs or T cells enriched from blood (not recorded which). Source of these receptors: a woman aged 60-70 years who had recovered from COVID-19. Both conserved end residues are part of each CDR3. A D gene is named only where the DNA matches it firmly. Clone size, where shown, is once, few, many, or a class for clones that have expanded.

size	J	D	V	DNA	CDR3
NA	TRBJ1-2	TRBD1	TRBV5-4	TGTGCCAGCAGCCTACAGGGGAGTGGCTACACCTTC	CASSLQGSGYTF
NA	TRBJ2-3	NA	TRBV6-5	TGTGCCAGCAAGAGGGGGGGCGCGGAAACAGATACGCAGTATTTT	CASKRGGAETDTQYF
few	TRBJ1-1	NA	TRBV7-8	TGTGCCAGCAGCCCTTTTGGGGGGTCGAACACTGAAGCTTTCTTT	CASSPFGGSNTEAFF
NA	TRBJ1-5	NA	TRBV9	TGTGCCAGCAGCGTACGAACCAGAAGAAATCAGCCCCAGCATTTT	CASSVRTRRNQPQHF
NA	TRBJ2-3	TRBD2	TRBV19	TGTGCCAGTAGGGCAACAGCGGGAGGGGCAGATACGCAGTATTTT	CASRATAGGADTQYF
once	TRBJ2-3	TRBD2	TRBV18	TGTGCCAGCTCATCGACTAGCGGGGGGACTGATACGCAGTATTTT	CASSSTSGGTDTQYF
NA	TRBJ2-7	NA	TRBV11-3	TGTGCCAGCAGCTCGGCGGGTGACGGGGTCGAGCAGTACTTC	CASSSAGDGVEQYF
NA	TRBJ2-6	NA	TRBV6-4	TGTGCCAGCAGCCCGAGATCTGACTCTGGGGCCAACGTCCTGACTTTC	CASSPRSDSGANVLTF
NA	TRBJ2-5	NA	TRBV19	TGTGCCAGTAGTATAGATCTGGGAGGGGGTGGGCAAGAGACCCAGTACTTC	CASSIDLGGGGQETQYF
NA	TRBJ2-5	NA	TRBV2	TGTGCCAGCAGGTTCCTAGCTACACAAGAGACCCAGTACTTC	CASRFLATQETQYF
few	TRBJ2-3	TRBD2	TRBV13	TGTGCCAGCAGCTCCGGACTAGCGGGGGGGCGAGGAGATACGCAGTATTTT	CASSSGLAGGRGDTQYF
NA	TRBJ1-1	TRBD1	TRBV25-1	TGTGCCAGCAGTGAGATAGACAGGGCGGACACTGAAGCTTTCTTT	CASSEIDRADTEAFF
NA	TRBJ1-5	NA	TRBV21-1	TGTGCCAGCAGCAAGACAGGGGTCGGTCAGCCCCAGCATTTT	CASSKTGVGQPQHF
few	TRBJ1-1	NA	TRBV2	TGTGCCAGCAGGGAAGAGGAGGGGAAGCAAGCTTTCTTT	CASREEEGKQAFF
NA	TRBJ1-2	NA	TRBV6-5	TGTGCCAGCAGTTACCTTCTCGGGTACACCTTC	CASSYLLGYTF
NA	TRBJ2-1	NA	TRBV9	TGTGCCAGCAGCGTAGGGCAGGGGGGACCTAGGACACATGAGCAGTTCTTC	CASSVGQGGPRTHEQFF
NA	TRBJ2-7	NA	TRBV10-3	TGTGCCATCAGTGACAACCTCGCAGTCGCTCTCTCCTACGAGCAGTACTTC	CAISDNLAVALSYEQYF
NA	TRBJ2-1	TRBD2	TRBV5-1	TGCGCCAGCAGCTTGGCCCCGGGGGGGCCTGGGAATGAGCAGTTCTTC	CASSLAPGGPGNEQFF
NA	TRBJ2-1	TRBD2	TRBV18	TGTGCCAGCTCACCCGGGACTAGCGGGTCCTACAATGAGCAGTTCTTC	CASSPGTSGSYNEQFF
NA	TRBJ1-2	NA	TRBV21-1	TGTGCCAGCAGAAGCATCGCGGTTTTCTGGGTTAACTATGGCTACACCTTC	CASRSIAVFWVNYGYTF
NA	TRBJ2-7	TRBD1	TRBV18	TGTGCCAGCTCACCACTAGGACAGGGTGGGTACGAGCAGTACTTC	CASSPLGQGGYEQYF
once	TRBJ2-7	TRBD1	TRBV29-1	TGCAGCGTTGAAGAGAGGGACAGCTATCCCCCCGAGCAGTACTTC	CSVEERDSYPPEQYF
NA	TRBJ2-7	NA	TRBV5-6	TGTGCCAGCAGCTTGGATGCCAGCTCCTACGAGCAGTACTTC	CASSLDASSYEQYF
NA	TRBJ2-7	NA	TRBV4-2	TGTGCCAGCAGCCAAGAGGTGGAGGGCCCCTACGAGCAGTACTTC	CASSQEVEGPYEQYF
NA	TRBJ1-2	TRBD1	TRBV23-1	TGCGCCAGCAGTCAAACGACAGGGGGCGGCTATGGCTACACCTTC	CASSQTTGGGYGYTF
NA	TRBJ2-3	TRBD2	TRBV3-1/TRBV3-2	TGTGCCAGCAGCCAAGGTCCGGGGGGGCCGATCGCAGATACGCAGTATTTT	CASSQGPGGPIADTQYF
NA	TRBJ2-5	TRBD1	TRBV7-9	TGTGCCAGCAGCCCGGGGACAGGGGGTTTCCAAGAGACCCAGTACTTC	CASSPGTGGFQETQYF
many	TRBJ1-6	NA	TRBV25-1	TGTGCCAGCAGTGATGCGGCAGAACACAATTCACCCCTCCACTTT	CASSDAAEHNSPLHF
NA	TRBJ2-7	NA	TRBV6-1	TGTGCCAGCAGTGAAGAAGCGGAAGCAAGGAGCTCCTACGAGCAGTACTTC	CASSEEAEARSSYEQYF
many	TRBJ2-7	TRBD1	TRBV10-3	TGTGCCATCAGAACCTCGGGACAGGAGCTCGGGCAGTACTTC	CAIRTSGQELGQYF
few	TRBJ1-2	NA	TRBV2	TGTGCCAGCAGTTTCAGGGGTAACTATGGCTACACCTTC	CASSFRGNYGYTF
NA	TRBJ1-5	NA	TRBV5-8	TGTGCCAGCAGCTTGGATCGGGGAGTTATTTATCAGCCCCAGCATTTT	CASSLDRGVIYQPQHF
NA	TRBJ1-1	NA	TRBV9	TGTGCCAGCAGCGTATTGGGGGCGGCTGAAGCTTTCTTT	CASSVLGAAEAFF
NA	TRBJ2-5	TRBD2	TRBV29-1	TGCAGCGTTGAGGGGACTAGCGGGTCTCGGGAGACCCAGTACTTC	CSVEGTSGSRETQYF
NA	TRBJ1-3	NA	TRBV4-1	TGCGCCAGCAGCCAAGATGGCCAGGGAAACACCATATATTTT	CASSQDGQGNTIYF
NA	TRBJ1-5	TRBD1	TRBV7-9	TGTGCCAGCAGCTCGGACAGGGGGGGCAATCAGCCCCAGCATTTT	CASSSDRGGNQPQHF
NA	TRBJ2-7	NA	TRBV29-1	TGCAGCGCCGGGAGCCCCCCCTGGGAGCAGTACTTC	CSAGSPPWEQYF
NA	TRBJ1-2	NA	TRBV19	TGTGCCAGTAGGCCCCAAGGACCAGGGGCACTTTTAATCGGTGGCTACACCTTC	CASRPQGPGALLIGGYTF
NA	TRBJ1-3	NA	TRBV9	TGTGCCAGCAGCGCCAGCAGCGCTACCTCTGGAAACACCATATATTTT	CASSASSATSGNTIYF
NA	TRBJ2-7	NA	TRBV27	TGTGCCAGCAGAAAACAGGGCCCCTACGAGCAGTACTTC	CASRKQGPYEQYF
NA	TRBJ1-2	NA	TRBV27	TGTGCCAGCAGCCTACAGAGCGGATATGGCTACACCTTC	CASSLQSGYGYTF